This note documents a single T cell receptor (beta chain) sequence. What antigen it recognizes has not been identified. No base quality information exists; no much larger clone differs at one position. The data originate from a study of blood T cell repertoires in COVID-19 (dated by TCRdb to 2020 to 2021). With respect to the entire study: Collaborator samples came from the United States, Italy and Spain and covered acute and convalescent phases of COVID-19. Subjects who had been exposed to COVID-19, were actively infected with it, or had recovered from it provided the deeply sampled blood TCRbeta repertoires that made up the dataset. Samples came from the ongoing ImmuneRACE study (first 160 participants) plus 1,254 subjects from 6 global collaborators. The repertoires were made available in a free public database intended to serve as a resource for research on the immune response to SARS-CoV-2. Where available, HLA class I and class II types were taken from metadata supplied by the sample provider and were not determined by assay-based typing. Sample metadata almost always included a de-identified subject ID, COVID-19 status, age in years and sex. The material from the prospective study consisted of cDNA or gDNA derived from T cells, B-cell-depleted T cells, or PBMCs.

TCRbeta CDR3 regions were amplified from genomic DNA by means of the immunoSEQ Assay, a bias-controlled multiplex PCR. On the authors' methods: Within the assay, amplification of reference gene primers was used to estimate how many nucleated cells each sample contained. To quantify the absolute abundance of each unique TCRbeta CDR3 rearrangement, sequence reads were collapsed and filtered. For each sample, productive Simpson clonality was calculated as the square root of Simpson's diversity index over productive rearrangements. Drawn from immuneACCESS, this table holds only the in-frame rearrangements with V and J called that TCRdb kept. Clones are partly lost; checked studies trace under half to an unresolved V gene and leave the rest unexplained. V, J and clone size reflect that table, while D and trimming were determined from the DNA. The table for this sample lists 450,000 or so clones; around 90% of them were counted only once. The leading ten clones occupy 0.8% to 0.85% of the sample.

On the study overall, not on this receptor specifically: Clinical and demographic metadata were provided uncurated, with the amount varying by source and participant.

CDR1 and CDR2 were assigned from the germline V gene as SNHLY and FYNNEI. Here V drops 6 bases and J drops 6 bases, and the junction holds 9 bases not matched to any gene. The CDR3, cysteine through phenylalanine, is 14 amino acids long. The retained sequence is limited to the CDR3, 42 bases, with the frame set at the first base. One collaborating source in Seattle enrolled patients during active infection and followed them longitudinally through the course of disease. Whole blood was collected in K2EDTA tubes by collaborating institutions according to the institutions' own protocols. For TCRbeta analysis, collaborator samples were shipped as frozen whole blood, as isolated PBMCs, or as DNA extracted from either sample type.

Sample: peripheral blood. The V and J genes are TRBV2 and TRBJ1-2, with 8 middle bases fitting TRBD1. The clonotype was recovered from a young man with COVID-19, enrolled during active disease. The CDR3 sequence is CASRGGGRGHGYTF. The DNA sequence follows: TGTGCCAGCAGAGGCGGGGGCAGGGGGCATGGCTACACCTTC. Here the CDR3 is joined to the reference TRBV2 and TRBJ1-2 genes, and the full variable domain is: EPEVTQTPSHQVTQMGQEVILRCVPISNHLYFYWYRQILGQKVEFLVSFYNNEISEKSEIFDDQFSVERPDGSNFTLKIRSTKLEDSAMYFCASRGGGRGHGYTFGSGTRLTVV.